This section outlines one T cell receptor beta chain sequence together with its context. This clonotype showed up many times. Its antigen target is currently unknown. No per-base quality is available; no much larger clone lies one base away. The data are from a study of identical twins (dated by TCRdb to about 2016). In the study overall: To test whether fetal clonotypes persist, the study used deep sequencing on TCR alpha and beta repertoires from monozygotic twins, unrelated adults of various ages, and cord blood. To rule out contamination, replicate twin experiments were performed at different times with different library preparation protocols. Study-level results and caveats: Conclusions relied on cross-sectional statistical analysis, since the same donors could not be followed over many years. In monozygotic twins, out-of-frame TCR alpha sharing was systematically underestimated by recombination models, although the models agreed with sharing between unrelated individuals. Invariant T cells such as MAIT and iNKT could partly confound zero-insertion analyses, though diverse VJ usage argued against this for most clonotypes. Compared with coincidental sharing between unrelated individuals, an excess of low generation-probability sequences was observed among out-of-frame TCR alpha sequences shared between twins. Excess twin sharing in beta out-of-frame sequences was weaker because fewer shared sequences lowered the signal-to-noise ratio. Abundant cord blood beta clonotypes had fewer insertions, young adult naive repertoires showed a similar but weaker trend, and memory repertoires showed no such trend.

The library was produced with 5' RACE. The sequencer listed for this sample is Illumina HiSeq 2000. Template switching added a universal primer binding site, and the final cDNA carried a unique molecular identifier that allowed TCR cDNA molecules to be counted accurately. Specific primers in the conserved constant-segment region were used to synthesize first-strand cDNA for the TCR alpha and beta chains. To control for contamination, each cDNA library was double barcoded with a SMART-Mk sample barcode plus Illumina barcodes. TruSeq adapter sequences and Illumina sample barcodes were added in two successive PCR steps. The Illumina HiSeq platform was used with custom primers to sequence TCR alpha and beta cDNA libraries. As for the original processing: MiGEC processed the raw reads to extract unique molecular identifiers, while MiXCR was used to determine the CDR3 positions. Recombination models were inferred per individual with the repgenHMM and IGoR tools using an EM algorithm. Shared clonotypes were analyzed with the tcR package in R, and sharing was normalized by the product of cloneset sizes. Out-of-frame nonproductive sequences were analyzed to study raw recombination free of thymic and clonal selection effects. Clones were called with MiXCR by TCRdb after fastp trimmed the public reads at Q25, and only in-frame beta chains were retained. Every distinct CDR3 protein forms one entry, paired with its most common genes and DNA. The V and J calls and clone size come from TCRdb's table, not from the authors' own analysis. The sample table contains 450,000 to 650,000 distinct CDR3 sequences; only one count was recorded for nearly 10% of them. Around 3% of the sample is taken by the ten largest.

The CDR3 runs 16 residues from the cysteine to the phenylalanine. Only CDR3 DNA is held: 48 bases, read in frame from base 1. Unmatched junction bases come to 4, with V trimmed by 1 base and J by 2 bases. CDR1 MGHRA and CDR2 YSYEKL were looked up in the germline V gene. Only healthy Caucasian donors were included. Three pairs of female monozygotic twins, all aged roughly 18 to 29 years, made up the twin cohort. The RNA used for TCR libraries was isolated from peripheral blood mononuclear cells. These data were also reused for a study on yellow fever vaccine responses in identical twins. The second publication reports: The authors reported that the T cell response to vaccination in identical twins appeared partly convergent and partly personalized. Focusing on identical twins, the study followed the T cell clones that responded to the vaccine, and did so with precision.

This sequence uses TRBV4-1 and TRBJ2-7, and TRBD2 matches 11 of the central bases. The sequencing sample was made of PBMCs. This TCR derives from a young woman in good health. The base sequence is TGCGCCAGCAGCCAAGCGGGTAGCGGGAGGGCCTACGAGCAGTACTTC. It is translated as CASSQAGSGRAYEQYF.